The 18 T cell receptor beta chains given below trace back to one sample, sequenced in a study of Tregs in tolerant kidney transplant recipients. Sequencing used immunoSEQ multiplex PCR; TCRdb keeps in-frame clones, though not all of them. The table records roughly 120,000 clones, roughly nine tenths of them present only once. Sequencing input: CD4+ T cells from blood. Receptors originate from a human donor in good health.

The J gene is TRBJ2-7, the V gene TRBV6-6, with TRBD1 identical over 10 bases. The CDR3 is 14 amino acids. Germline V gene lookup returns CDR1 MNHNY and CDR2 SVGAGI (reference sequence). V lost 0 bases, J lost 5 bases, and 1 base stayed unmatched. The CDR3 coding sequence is TGTGCCAGCAGTTACTCGGGGACAGGGGACGAGCAGTACTTC. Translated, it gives CASSYSGTGDEQYF.

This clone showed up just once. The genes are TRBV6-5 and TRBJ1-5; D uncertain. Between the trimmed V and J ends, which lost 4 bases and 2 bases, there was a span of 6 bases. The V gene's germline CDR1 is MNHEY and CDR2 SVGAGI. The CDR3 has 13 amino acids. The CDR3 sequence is CASSFSGNQPQHF. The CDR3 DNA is TGTGCCAGCAGTTTCTCCGGCAATCAGCCCCAGCATTTT.

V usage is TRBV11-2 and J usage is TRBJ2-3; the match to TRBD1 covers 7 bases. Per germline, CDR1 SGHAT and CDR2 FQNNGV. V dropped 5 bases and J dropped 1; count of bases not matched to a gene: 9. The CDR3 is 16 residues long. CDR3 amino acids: CASSPQGQTRTDTQYF. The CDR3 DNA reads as TGTGCCAGCAGCCCCCAGGGACAGACTCGCACAGATACGCAGTATTTT.

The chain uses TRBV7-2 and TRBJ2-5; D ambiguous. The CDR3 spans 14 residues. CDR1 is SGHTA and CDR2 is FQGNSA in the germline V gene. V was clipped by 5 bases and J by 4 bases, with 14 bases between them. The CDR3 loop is CASSPYLRPETQYF. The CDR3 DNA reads TGTGCCAGCAGCCCATACCTGAGACCAGAGACCCAGTACTTC.

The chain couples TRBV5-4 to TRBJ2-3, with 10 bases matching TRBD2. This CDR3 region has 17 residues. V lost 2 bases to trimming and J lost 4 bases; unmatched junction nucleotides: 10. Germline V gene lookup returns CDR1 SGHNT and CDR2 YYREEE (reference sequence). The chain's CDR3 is CASSFPRAGGPADTQYF. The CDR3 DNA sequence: TGTGCCAGCAGCTTTCCCCGAGCGGGAGGGCCCGCAGATACGCAGTATTTT.

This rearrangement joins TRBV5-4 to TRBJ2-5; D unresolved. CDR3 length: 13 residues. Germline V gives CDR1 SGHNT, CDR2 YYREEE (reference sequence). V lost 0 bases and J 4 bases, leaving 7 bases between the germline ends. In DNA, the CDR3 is TGTGCCAGCAGCTTGGCCGGCGGAGAGACCCAGTACTTC. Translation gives CASSLAGGETQYF. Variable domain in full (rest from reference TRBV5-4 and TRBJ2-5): ETGVTQSPTHLIKTRGQQVTLRCSSQSGHNTVSWYQQALGQGPQFIFQYYREEENGRGNFPPRFSGLQFPNYSSELNVNALELDDSALYLCASSLAGGETQYFGPGTRLLVL.

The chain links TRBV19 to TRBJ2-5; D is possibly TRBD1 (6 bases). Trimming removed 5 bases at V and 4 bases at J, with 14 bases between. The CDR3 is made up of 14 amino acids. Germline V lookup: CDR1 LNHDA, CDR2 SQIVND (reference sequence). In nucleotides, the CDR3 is TGTGCCAGTAGTGCCTATACAGGGAGAGAGACCCAGTACTTC. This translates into CASSAYTGRETQYF.

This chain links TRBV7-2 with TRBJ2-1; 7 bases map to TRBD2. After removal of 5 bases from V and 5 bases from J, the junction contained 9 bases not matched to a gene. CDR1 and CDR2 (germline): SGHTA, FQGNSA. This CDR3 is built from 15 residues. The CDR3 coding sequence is TGTGCCAGCAGCCCCGGACTAGTTGTTCACAATGAGCAGTTCTTC. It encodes CASSPGLVVHNEQFF. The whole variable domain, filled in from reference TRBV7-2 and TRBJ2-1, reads GAGVSQSPSNKVTEKGKDVELRCDPISGHTALYWYRQSLGQGLEFLIYFQGNSAPDKSGLPSDRFSAERTGGSVSTLTIQRTQQEDSAVYLCASSPGLVVHNEQFFGPGTRLTVL.

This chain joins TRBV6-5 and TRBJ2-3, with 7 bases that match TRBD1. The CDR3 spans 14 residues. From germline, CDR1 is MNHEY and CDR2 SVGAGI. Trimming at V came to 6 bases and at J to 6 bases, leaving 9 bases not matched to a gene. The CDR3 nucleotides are TGTGCCAGCAGACACCGGGACAGAGTTGATACGCAGTATTTT. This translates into CASRHRDRVDTQYF.

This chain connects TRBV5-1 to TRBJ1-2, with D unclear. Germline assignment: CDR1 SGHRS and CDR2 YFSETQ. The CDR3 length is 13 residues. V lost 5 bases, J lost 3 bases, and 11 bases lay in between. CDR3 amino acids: CASSYRLDYGYTF. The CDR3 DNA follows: TGCGCCAGCAGTTACCGACTCGACTATGGCTACACCTTC.

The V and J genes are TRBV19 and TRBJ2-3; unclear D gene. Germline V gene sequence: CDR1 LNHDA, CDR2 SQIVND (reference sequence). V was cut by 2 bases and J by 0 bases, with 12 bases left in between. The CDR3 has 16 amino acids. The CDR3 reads CASSISGPSSTDTQYF. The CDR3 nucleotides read TGTGCCAGTAGTATATCAGGCCCTTCTAGCACAGATACGCAGTATTTT. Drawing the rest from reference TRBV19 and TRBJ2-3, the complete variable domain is DGGITQSPKYLFRKEGQNVTLSCEQNLNHDAMYWYRQDPGQGLRLIYYSQIVNDFQKGDIAEGYSVSREKKESFPLTVTSAQKNPTAFYLCASSISGPSSTDTQYFGPGTRLTVL.

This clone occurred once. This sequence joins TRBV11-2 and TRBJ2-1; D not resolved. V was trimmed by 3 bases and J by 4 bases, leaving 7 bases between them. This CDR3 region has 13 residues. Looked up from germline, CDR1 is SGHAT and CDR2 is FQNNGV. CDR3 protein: CASSLGMYNEQFF. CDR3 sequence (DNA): TGTGCCAGCAGCTTGGGGATGTACAATGAGCAGTTCTTC.

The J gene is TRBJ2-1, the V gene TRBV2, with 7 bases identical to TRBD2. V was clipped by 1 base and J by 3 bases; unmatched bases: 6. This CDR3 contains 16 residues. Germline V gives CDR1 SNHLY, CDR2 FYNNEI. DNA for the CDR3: TGTGCCAGCAGTGAAGGCCGGGCGGGGGTCTACAATGAGCAGTTCTTC. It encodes CASSEGRAGVYNEQFF.

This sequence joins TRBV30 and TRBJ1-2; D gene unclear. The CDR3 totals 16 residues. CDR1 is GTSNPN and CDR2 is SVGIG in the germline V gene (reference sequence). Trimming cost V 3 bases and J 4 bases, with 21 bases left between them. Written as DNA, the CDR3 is TGTGCCTGGAGCGAGAGTGGGGTACCGAAAACCTATGGCTACACCTTC. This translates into CAWSESGVPKTYGYTF.

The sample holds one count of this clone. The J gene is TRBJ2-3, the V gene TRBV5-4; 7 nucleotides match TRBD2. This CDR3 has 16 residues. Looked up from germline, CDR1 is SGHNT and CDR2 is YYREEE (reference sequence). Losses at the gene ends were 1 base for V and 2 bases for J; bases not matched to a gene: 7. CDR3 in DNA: TGTGCCAGCAGCTTGTTGGCTAGCGGACACACAGATACGCAGTATTTT. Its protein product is CASSLLASGHTDTQYF.

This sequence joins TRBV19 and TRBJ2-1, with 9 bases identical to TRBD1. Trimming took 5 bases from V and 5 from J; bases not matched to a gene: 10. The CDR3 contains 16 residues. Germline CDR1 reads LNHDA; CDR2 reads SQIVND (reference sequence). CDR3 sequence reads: CASSPYRGRADNEQFF. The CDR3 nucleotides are TGTGCCAGTAGTCCTTACAGGGGGCGGGCTGACAATGAGCAGTTCTTC.

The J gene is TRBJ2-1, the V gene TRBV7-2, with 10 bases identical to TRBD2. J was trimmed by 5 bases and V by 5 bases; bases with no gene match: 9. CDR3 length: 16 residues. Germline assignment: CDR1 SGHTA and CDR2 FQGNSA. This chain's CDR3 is CASSPTGTSANNEQFF. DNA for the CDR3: TGTGCCAGCAGCCCCACCGGGACTAGCGCAAACAATGAGCAGTTCTTC.

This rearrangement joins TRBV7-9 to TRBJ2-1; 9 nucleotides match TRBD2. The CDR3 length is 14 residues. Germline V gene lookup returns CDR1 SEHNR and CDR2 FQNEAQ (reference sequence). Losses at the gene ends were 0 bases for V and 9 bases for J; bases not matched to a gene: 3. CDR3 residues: CASSLAVREGEQFF. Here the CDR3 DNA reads TGTGCCAGCAGCTTAGCGGTGCGGGAGGGTGAGCAGTTCTTC.